This TCR beta chain comes out of a study of multiple sclerosis patients with progressive multifocal leukoencephalopathy (dated by TCRdb to between 2018 and 2021). About the full investigation: Five or six natalizumab-treated MS patients who did not develop PML were used as controls and were sampled longitudinally. The study was designed to detect JC virus-specific or public T-cell expansions arising at the time of PML onset. Peripheral T and B cells were examined in MS patients who went on to develop PML (4 under natalizumab, 1 after alemtuzumab) as well as in treated patients who did not. Two natalizumab-treated patients who later developed PML were followed longitudinally from before therapy through 6 and 12 months to PML onset. Overall study outcomes, separate from this receptor: Only peripheral blood was analyzed, although cerebrospinal fluid or brain lymphocytes might be more informative for natalizumab-associated PML. Although TRB clones above 0.5% frequency turned up only in PML patients, the clones expanded at PML onset were already present before and during natalizumab therapy. Given the small, descriptive cohort, it remained unclear whether the study findings reflect JC virus infection or general immunocompromise. No common TRBV or TRBJ gene usage or preferential TRBV-TRBJ pairings were detected when PML developed. In most PML patients, lower normalized Shannon entropy suggested less diverse TRB repertoires, while the natalizumab-treated controls had values close to 1.

TRB CDR3 regions were amplified from genomic DNA with the immunoSEQ two-step multiplex PCR at survey-level depth. Synthetic inline TR CDR3 controls covering all V-J pairings were spiked into each PCR to estimate template counts and remove amplification bias. Reads went through processing to reduce amplification and sequencing bias, and quantification was done against synthetic TR CDR3 analogs. Per the original workflow: Raw data were processed in ImmunoSEQ Analyzer, with out-of-frame sequences and CDR3s containing stop codons removed, and genes were named according to IMGT nomenclature. Normalized Shannon entropy, defined as 1 minus Pielou's evenness, was used to summarize repertoire diversity. Only TRB sequences sharing the V gene, the J gene and the CDR3 were counted as identical. Public PML clonotypes were CDR3s shared by two or more PML-onset samples but absent earlier, in controls, and in public databases. CDR3 amino acid composition by position was analyzed with Skylign using the observed count method. What TCRdb holds here is the immuneACCESS table cut down to in-frame rearrangements. Part of the clones is not present; checked against another copy, under half of the missing clones reflect an unresolved V gene, and the others are unexplained. D and trimming were read from the DNA, whereas the V and J calls and clone size are those reported in that table. In this sample the table shows around 28,000 clones, approximately 90% of which occur a single time. The ten largest clones capture 1.1% of the sample.

This specimen's time point label, interpreted: before natalizumab initiation. Interferon beta had previously been received by all listed patients, and all PML patients were female. Blood samples for T0 were taken before the first natalizumab infusion. Ficoll-Hypaque density gradient centrifugation was used to isolate peripheral blood mononuclear cells. V is cut by 4 bases and J by 7 bases, and the space between the germline ends is 11 bases. CDR1 and CDR2, looked up from the germline V gene (reference sequence), are GTSNPN and SVGIG. There are 13 amino acids in the CDR3, from cysteine to phenylalanine inclusive. The retained sequence is limited to the CDR3, 39 bases, with the frame set at the first base. As concerns this clone: The target of this receptor is not known. Nothing much larger sits one base from this clone, and base qualities are not available.

The sequence was obtained from a human donor with multiple sclerosis. Sequencing was carried out using PBMCs. The rearranged chain carries TRBV30 and TRBJ1-6, with TRBD1 perhaps the D gene, on 6 matching bases. CDR3 protein: CAWNGQLNSPLHF. In nucleotides, the sequence is TGTGCCTGGAACGGACAGCTAAATTCACCCCTCCACTTT.